A single sample is the source of the 9 T cell receptor beta chains below, sequenced in a study of regulatory T cells in long-lasting Graves disease. Through Arm-PCR of CDR3 regions and iRepertoire HTBI primers, TCR beta libraries were built. Each CDR3 protein gets one entry after TCRdb re-called the multiplex PCR reads with MiXCR. Counted here are some 280,000 distinct CDR3 sequences, around 23% occurring once; the ten biggest clones make up more than 55%. Sample time point: persistent/refractory GD, antithyroid drugs over 5 years with positive TRAb. PBMCs were the source of the RNA used for TCR sequencing. The sequencing here drew on peripheral blood mononuclear cells (PBMCs), taken when the disease was refractory, from a patient treated with antithyroid drugs. These receptors came from a female donor with Graves disease.

This clonotype was seen at least ten times. The DNA for the CDR3 is TGTGCCAGCAGCTTAGCGGGAGGCGGGTCCTACGAGCAGTACTTC. It is translated as CASSLAGGGSYEQYF. The V gene is TRBV7-3, the J gene TRBJ2-7; 8 bases fit TRBD2. From germline, CDR1 is SGHTA and CDR2 FQGTGA. V was clipped by 2 bases and J by 1 base; unmatched bases: 4. This CDR3 contains 15 residues.

This clonotype came up a few times. V usage is TRBV6-2 or TRBV6-3 and J usage is TRBJ2-7, with TRBD1 identical over 11 bases. Germline CDR1 MNHEY, CDR2 SVGEGT. The CDR3 extends over 16 amino acids. With V trimmed by 4 bases and J by 2 bases, 7 bases remained unmatched. The CDR3 DNA reads TGTGCCAGCAGTTCCGGGACAGGGGGTAGGACCTACGAGCAGTACTTC. Amino acids: CASSSGTGGRTYEQYF.

The V and J genes are TRBV27 and TRBJ2-6; weak D call: TRBD2 (5 bases). CDR3 size: 16 residues. Germline V gives CDR1 MNHEY, CDR2 SMNVEV (reference sequence). The V end lost 4 bases, the J end lost 3 bases, and 13 bases lay between the germline ends. The CDR3 DNA sequence: TGTGCCAGCAGTTCGGGGTCCATTGGTGGGGCCAACGTCCTGACTTTC. It codes for CASSSGSIGGANVLTF.

In its sample, this clonotype was seen many times. The chain has TRBV20-1 and TRBJ2-4; the D gene is possibly TRBD2 (5 bases). Trimming shortened V by 5 bases and J by 2 bases, and 10 bases separated the two germline ends. This CDR3 contains 13 residues. Germline V CDR1 and CDR2: DFQATT, SNEGSKA (reference sequence). The CDR3 DNA reads TGCAGTGCTTTACCGGGAACCAAAAACATTCAGTACTTC. It translates to CSALPGTKNIQYF.

V gene TRBV7-2 combines with J gene TRBJ1-2; D remains ambiguous. The germline V gene has CDR1 SGHTA and CDR2 FQGNSA. V lost 2 bases and J lost 4, with 11 bases in between. The CDR3 consists of 14 residues. The CDR3 sequence is CASSLRTIVYGYTF. CDR3 DNA: TGTGCCAGCAGCTTAAGAACTATCGTCTATGGCTACACCTTC.

V and J are TRBV10-3 and TRBJ2-7; D is unclear. Germline values: CDR1 ENHRY, CDR2 SYGVKD. V dropped 0 bases and J dropped 6 bases, with 12 bases sitting between them. This CDR3 is 14 amino acids long. The CDR3 is CAISESVGFCEQYF. For the CDR3, the DNA is TGTGCCATCAGTGAGTCGGTGGGATTCTGCGAGCAGTACTTC.

In its sample, this clonotype was seen many times. The chain recombines TRBV24-1 with TRBJ2-5; D possibly corresponds to TRBD1 (5 bases). Trimming removed 2 bases from V and 0 bases from J, with 12 bases in between. This CDR3 comprises 16 residues. Germline-derived CDR1 and CDR2 are KGHDR and SFDVKD. The CDR3, as DNA: TGTGCCACCAGTGATTGGGGCACAGGCGACCAAGAGACCCAGTACTTC. This sequence encodes CATSDWGTGDQETQYF.

The chain recombines TRBV7-2 with TRBJ2-2; no firm D call. The V and J ends lost 2 bases and 4 bases respectively, with 11 bases between them. Germline CDR1 reads SGHTA; CDR2 reads FQGNSA. The length of the CDR3 is 15 residues. The CDR3 protein is CASSLIGVGTGELFF. The CDR3 DNA reads TGTGCCAGCAGCTTAATTGGGGTTGGCACCGGGGAGCTGTTTTTT.

This clonotype appeared a single time. The CDR3 DNA is TGTGCCAGCAGCCCGGAACAGGGGTCTGGAAACACCATATATTTT. Its protein is CASSPEQGSGNTIYF. The chain links TRBV7-9 to TRBJ1-3; 7 bases match TRBD1. V dropped 5 bases and J dropped 1; count of bases not matched to a gene: 5. The CDR3 covers 15 residues. Germline V gene lookup returns CDR1 SEHNR and CDR2 FQNEAQ (reference sequence).